This section outlines one T cell receptor beta chain sequence together with its context. Original analysis: Cell counts per sample came from amplifying reference gene primers. The method was immunoSEQ multiplex PCR; TCRdb's version includes in-frame clones alone and lacks a portion of them. V and J calls and clone size are given by that table; D and trimming were obtained from the DNA. The sample carries 200,000 to 300,000 clones, 75% to 90% recorded once. The data derive from a study of blood T cell repertoires in COVID-19. On the study more broadly: Acute and convalescent COVID-19 specimens originated in the United States, Italy and Spain. The cDNA or gDNA used as material had been derived from T cells, B-cell-depleted T cells, or PBMCs.

Germline V CDR1 and CDR2: SEHNR, FQNEAQ (reference sequence). Trimming cost V 5 bases and J 8 bases, with 9 bases left between them. The CDR3 spans 12 residues. The rearrangement joins TRBV7-9 to TRBJ1-4; D call uncertain. The specimen was peripheral blood. The origin of this receptor is a human donor in a cohort sampled during active COVID-19. The CDR3 here is CASSRGREKLFF. DNA for the CDR3: TGTGCCAGCAGCCGCGGTAGGGAAAAACTGTTTTTT.